The rows below give T cell receptor beta chains drawn from one sample of a study of cytomegalovirus exposure and HLA in healthy donors. Sequenced by immunoSEQ multiplex PCR; TCRdb stores in-frame clones only, minus some. In the table there are 65,000 to 85,000 clones, about 95% of which are singletons. Specimen: PBMCs. The receptors were gathered from a woman aged 18-29 years in good health and CMV-seronegative. Each CDR3 is given with its conserved first and last residue. The order of the fields is CDR3 length, V gene, D gene, J gene, CDR3 protein. A D gene is named only where the DNA matches it firmly.

13	TRBV28	-	TRBJ2-1	CASSRTAPGEQFF
17	TRBV28	-	TRBJ2-7	CASSGDSRRRSSYEQYF
17	TRBV5-6	TRBD2	TRBJ2-4	CASSWGLAGAPKNIQYF
14	TRBV5-8	-	TRBJ2-7	CATSPHAGFYEQYF
16	TRBV18	TRBD2	TRBJ2-3	CASSPRAGGSTDTQYF
15	TRBV12-1	-	TRBJ2-3	CASSSGRDLTDTQYF
16	TRBV19	TRBD2	TRBJ2-1	CASSGRGLAGHNEQFF
14	TRBV29-1	-	TRBJ2-7	CSVGSLTISYEQYF
15	TRBV7-9	-	TRBJ1-3	CASSSSRSSGNTIYF
14	TRBV7-9	-	TRBJ1-1	CASSFTGRPPEAFF
15	TRBV7-9	-	TRBJ1-1	CASSSTGIRNTEAFF
14	TRBV18	-	TRBJ2-5	CASSPGTIRETQYF
16	TRBV19	TRBD1	TRBJ1-6	CASASGDRTYNSPLHF
14	TRBV19	TRBD1	TRBJ2-5	CASSIQGAKETQYF
16	TRBV10-3	-	TRBJ2-7	CAISEFIYGQSYEQYF
17	TRBV9	-	TRBJ2-5	CASSVSPSTWGGETQYF
12	TRBV7-2	-	TRBJ2-7	CASSLSSYEQYF
13	TRBV4-3	-	TRBJ1-1	CASSLEHRAEAFF
16	TRBV7-9	TRBD1	TRBJ1-1	CASSLAGTGRETEAFF
15	TRBV5-4	TRBD2	TRBJ2-1	CASSLGGSSYNEQFF
16	TRBV4-1	TRBD2	TRBJ2-7	CASSHTPTSGSYEQYF
12	TRBV28	TRBD1	TRBJ1-2	CASSPYRGGYTF
10	TRBV29-1	-	TRBJ1-6	CRADNSPLHF
16	TRBV18	TRBD2	TRBJ2-1	CASSPMPSGSGNEQFF
15	TRBV5-6	TRBD1	TRBJ1-2	CASSRDRGRAYGYTF
17	TRBV28	-	TRBJ1-5	CASSLSRVGVRNQPQHF
11	TRBV7-9	-	TRBJ1-1	CAGSRGTEAFF
15	TRBV28	TRBD1	TRBJ1-5	CASTPSGTGDQPQHF
14	TRBV4-3	-	TRBJ2-7	CASSQEARDYEQYF
15	TRBV6-5	TRBD2	TRBJ2-1	CASSSGTSGSAEQFF
17	TRBV7-2	-	TRBJ1-2	CASSPQAPRGGNYGYTF
12	TRBV5-1	TRBD1	TRBJ1-2	CASSMDRDGYTF
16	TRBV27	-	TRBJ1-1	CASSSRETVGGTEAFF
13	TRBV5-1	TRBD1	TRBJ2-7	CASSVGQGPEQYF
11	TRBV6-6	-	TRBJ2-7	CASSYSRGQYF
15	TRBV7-9	-	TRBJ2-4	CASSPDRLAKNIQYF
20	TRBV7-6	TRBD2	TRBJ2-5	CASSQQPPGLAGGPLETQYF
14	TRBV7-9	-	TRBJ2-5	CASSLGSGEETQYF
18	TRBV19	TRBD2	TRBJ2-2	CASSPPGTSGINTGELFF
11	TRBV6-6	-	TRBJ2-3	CASSGGDTQYF
14	TRBV28	-	TRBJ2-3	CASFTLRSTDTQYF
14	TRBV7-2	-	TRBJ2-3	CASSSRLPTDTQYF
11	TRBV20-1	-	TRBJ1-2	CSAFDRFGYTF
14	TRBV6-4	-	TRBJ2-3	CASSDLGDTDTQYF
14	TRBV27	-	TRBJ2-7	CASREEQGRYEQYF